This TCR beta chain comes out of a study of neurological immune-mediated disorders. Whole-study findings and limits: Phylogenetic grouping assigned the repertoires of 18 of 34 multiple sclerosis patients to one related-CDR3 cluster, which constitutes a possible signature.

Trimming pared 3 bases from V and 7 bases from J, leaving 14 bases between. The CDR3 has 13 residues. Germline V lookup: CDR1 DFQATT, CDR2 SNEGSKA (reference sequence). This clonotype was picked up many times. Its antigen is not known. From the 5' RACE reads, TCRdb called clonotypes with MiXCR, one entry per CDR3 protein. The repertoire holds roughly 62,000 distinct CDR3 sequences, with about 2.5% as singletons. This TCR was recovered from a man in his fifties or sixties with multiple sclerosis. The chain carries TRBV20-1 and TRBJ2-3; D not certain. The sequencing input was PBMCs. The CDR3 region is CSASRATWNTQYF. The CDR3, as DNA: TGCAGTGCTAGTAGGGCCACGTGGAATACGCAGTATTTT.